The rows below give T cell receptor beta chains drawn from one sample of a study of response to subunit inactivated influenza vaccine. TCRdb reprocessed the RT-PCR reads with MiXCR, giving one entry per CDR3 protein. The sample contains roughly 710,000 distinct CDR3 sequences, around 15% of which appear only once. This specimen consisted of PBMCs from blood, obtained 14 to 15 days before vaccination. The receptors were sampled from a middle-aged man who received an inactivated influenza vaccine. CDR3s include the opening cysteine and the closing phenylalanine or tryptophan. The D gene is left open where the match is weak. Expanded clones get a size class; other rows say once, few or many, or leave the size out.

>TRBD2|TRBJ2-3|NA|TRBV20-1
CSARKPSSLAGIHTQYF
TGCAGTGCCCGAAAACCCAGCTCCCTAGCGGGAATACATACGCAGTATTTT
>TRBD2|TRBJ2-7|once|TRBV28
CASRNGLAGSYEQYF
TGTGCCAGCAGAAATGGACTAGCGGGGTCGTACGAGCAGTACTTC
>TRBD2|TRBJ2-3|NA|TRBV12-3/TRBV12-4
CASSRTSGGPDTQYF
TGTGCCAGCAGTCGAACTAGCGGGGGTCCAGATACGCAGTATTTT
>NA|TRBJ2-4|NA|TRBV6-2/TRBV6-3
CASSYGPVAKNIQYF
TGTGCCAGCAGTTACGGGCCTGTAGCCAAAAACATTCAGTACTTC
>NA|TRBJ1-2|NA|TRBV6-6
CASSYEGTSGYTF
TGTGCCAGCAGTTACGAGGGTACGAGTGGCTACACCTTC
>TRBD2|TRBJ2-2|few|TRBV5-1
CASLGLAGGTGELFF
TGCGCCAGCCTCGGACTAGCGGGGGGTACCGGGGAGCTGTTTTTT
>NA|TRBJ2-7|many|TRBV28
CASSPPGISSYEQYF
TGTGCCAGCAGCCCCCCCGGAATTAGCTCCTACGAGCAGTACTTC
>TRBD2|TRBJ2-7|many|TRBV7-8
CASSRGTSGILTYEQYF
TGTGCCAGCAGCCGGGGGACTAGCGGGATTCTTACCTACGAGCAGTACTTC
>TRBD2|TRBJ2-7|many|TRBV10-2
CASSERVAGVYEQYF
TGCGCCAGCAGTGAGAGGGTAGCGGGGGTATACGAGCAGTACTTC
>TRBD1|TRBJ1-2|few|TRBV10-3
CAISQGQGGGYTF
TGTGCCATCAGCCAAGGACAGGGAGGTGGCTACACCTTC
>TRBD2|TRBJ2-5|NA|TRBV20-1
CSAGGSKETQYF
TGCAGTGCCGGCGGGAGTAAGGAGACCCAGTACTTC
>TRBD1|TRBJ1-5|NA|TRBV19
CASSTGGRGNQPQHF
TGTGCCAGTAGCACAGGGGGCCGAGGCAATCAGCCCCAGCATTTT
>NA|TRBJ2-1|few|TRBV29-1
CSVGNRVHNEQFF
TGCAGCGTCGGGAACAGGGTACACAATGAGCAGTTCTTC
>TRBD1|TRBJ2-7|many|TRBV12-3/TRBV12-4
CASSPRDRVWEQYF
TGTGCCAGCAGCCCCCGGGACAGGGTCTGGGAGCAGTACTTC
>TRBD1|TRBJ2-4|NA|TRBV12-3/TRBV12-4
CASSFTGGTQNIQYF
TGTGCCAGCAGTTTTACAGGGGGCACCCAAAACATTCAGTACTTC
>TRBD2|TRBJ2-7|few|TRBV11-2
CASSFSGRGNEQYF
TGTGCCAGCAGCTTTAGCGGGAGAGGGAACGAGCAGTACTTC